According to its frequency, the clone carrying this T cell receptor beta chain is medium-sized. Its antigen is still unknown. TRB was amplified by touch-down multiplex PCR, primer pools A and B combined. TCRdb derives one entry per CDR3 protein from the multiplex PCR reads, leaving out DNA. The specimen's table records approximately 7,800 distinct CDR3 sequences. Each sample's input was 250 ng genomic DNA, some 38,000 genome equivalents. The sample is drawn from a study of T cell clusters in autoimmune cytopenias. General observations from the study: TRB repertoire shifts in secondary cytopenia and chronic lymphocytic leukemia mostly reflected lymphoma, not autoimmunity.

The source of this sequence is a human donor with an autoimmune cytopenia or autoimmune hepatitis (not recorded which). The sequenced sample was peripheral blood.

The CDR3 sequence: CASSLSGNGGDTQYF. V and J are TRBV7-3 and TRBJ2-3; as DNA is missing, the TRBD2 call by TCRdb cannot be tested. The CDR3 has 15 residues. Germline CDR1 reads SGHTA; CDR2 reads FQGTGA.